This TCR beta chain was recorded in a study of blood T cell repertoires in COVID-19. In the study overall: T cells, B-cell-depleted T cells, or PBMCs provided the cDNA or gDNA that served as material.

Original methodology: How many nucleated cells were present was estimated from reference gene primer amplification. TCRdb keeps only in-frame clones here, not all; method: immunoSEQ multiplex PCR. From that table come the V and J calls and clone size; the DNA was used to work out D and trimming. The sample shows approximately 180,000 clones, 85% of them seen only once. This TCR was recovered from a person aged 65 to 85 with COVID-19, enrolled during active disease. The sample comprised peripheral blood.

CDR3 amino acids: CASSPSTDTQYF. The CDR3 DNA is TGTGCCAGCAGCCCAAGCACAGATACGCAGTATTTT. The chain is built from TRBV7-9 and TRBJ2-3; D is ambiguous. Germline V CDR1 and CDR2: SEHNR, FQNEAQ (reference sequence). The CDR3 extends over 12 amino acids. The germline V and J ends were trimmed by 5 bases and 0 bases, with 3 bases remaining between them.